The 2 T cell receptor beta chains in this list originate from one sample, sequenced in a study of OX40 agonist ivuxolimab in advanced cancers. TCRdb's table, derived via immunoSEQ multiplex PCR, lists solely in-frame clones and lacks some. The data hold 13,000 to 15,000 clones, with more than 70% observed a single time. Sequences were derived from CD4+ or CD8+ T cells sorted from blood, sampled in a trial of the OX40 agonist ivuxolimab. The receptors were gathered from an adult with an advanced solid tumor such as melanoma, head and neck, liver or kidney cancer.

This clone came up a few times. The chain uses TRBV11-2 and TRBJ2-3; TRBD2 might be the D (7 bases). Trimming shortened V by 5 bases and J by 5 bases, and 23 bases separated the two germline ends. The CDR3 runs 17 residues. Germline values: CDR1 SGHAT, CDR2 FQNNGV. CDR3 in amino acids: CASSPERGRGKKDTQYF. DNA of the CDR3: TGTGCCAGCAGCCCGGAGCGAGGGAGGGGGAAAAAAGATACGCAGTATTTT.

This clone is categorized as medium-sized. The chain combines TRBV6-5 with TRBJ2-7; D possibly uses TRBD1 or TRBD2 (5 bases each). The germline V gene encodes CDR1 MNHEY and CDR2 SVGAGI. V was pared by 5 bases and J by 2 bases, with 16 bases between. The CDR3 extends over 15 amino acids. The CDR3 region is CASSGGLGPTYEQYF. CDR3 bases: TGTGCCAGCAGTGGGGGTTTGGGGCCAACCTACGAGCAGTACTTC.